Each of the 17 T cell receptor beta chains below was sequenced from the same sample in a study of T-cell reconstitution after alpha-beta-depleted transplantation in children. The library targeted TCRbeta and was prepared with unique molecular identifiers. MiXCR was run by TCRdb on the PCR reads, yielding one entry per CDR3 protein. There are 6,500 to 10,000 distinct CDR3 sequences in the sample; roughly 15% occur only once, and more than 70% lies in the top ten. The specimen comprised PBMCs, mostly from graft donor cells, sampled 60 days after TCRalphabeta/CD19-depleted stem cell transplant. Receptor source: a girl less than two years old who had a stem cell transplant for combined immunodeficiency, so the T cells may come from the graft donor.

This clonotype was observed at least ten times. The chain couples TRBV5-1 to TRBJ2-1; weak D call: TRBD1 (5 bases). Trimming removed 3 bases at V and 9 bases at J, with 19 bases between. Germline CDR1 SGHRS, CDR2 YFSETQ. This CDR3 is built from 15 residues. CDR3 DNA: TGCGCCAGCAGCTCCCCTCAGGGTCCCTACGGTGAGCAGTTCTTC. Its protein product is CASSSPQGPYGEQFF.

The V and J genes are TRBV18 and TRBJ2-3; 7 nucleotides agree with TRBD1. With 2 bases clipped from V and 7 bases from J, the junction kept 15 bases outside the gene matches. Germline V gives CDR1 KGHSH, CDR2 LQKENI. The length of the CDR3 is 17 residues. For the CDR3, the DNA is TGTGCCAGCTCACCAGAGATTCTCGGACAGGTTGGGAATACGCAGTATTTT. It codes for CASSPEILGQVGNTQYF.

This clonotype came up a few times. The genes are TRBV6-2 or TRBV6-3 and TRBJ2-5; 7 positions match TRBD2. CDR1 is MNHEY, CDR2 SVGEGT, per germline. This CDR3 is built from 16 residues. Trimming cost V 6 bases and J 5 bases; bases outside gene matches: 15. CDR3 in amino acids: CASRSDPRGRSETQYF. The DNA for the CDR3 is TGTGCCAGCAGAAGCGACCCGCGGGGGAGGTCGGAGACCCAGTACTTC.

This clonotype was found many times. V gene TRBV6-5 combines with J gene TRBJ2-7; 7 nucleotides align to TRBD2. CDR3 length: 12 residues. Germline V gene data show CDR1 as MNHEY and CDR2 as SVGAGI. The V segment lost 4 bases and the J segment 6 bases; nucleotides outside the gene matches: 3. CDR3 amino acids: CASSSWGGEQYF. CDR3 in DNA: TGTGCCAGCAGTTCGTGGGGGGGCGAGCAGTACTTC.

The sample holds a few counts of this clonotype. The genes are TRBV10-2 and TRBJ2-5, with 8 bases matching TRBD2. Germline CDR1 reads WSHSY; CDR2 reads SAAADI. The V and J ends lost 5 bases and 7 bases, in that order; junction bases with no gene match: 9. CDR3 length: 14 residues. The CDR3 protein is CASSTGTRRGTQYF. The CDR3 DNA sequence: TGCGCCAGCAGTACCGGGACTAGGAGGGGGACCCAGTACTTC.

This chain uses TRBV12-3 or TRBV12-4 with TRBJ2-3; perhaps TRBD1 as D (5 bases). Trimming removed 1 base from V and 6 bases from J, with 11 bases in between. The CDR3 totals 14 residues. CDR3 coding DNA: TGTGCCAGCAGTTTAGGGGGCTTCATGGATACGCAGTATTTT. It encodes CASSLGGFMDTQYF.

Comment on this clonotype: A clone one base away is much larger, so this may be a read error. V gene TRBV20-1 combines with J gene TRBJ1-1; no reliable D call. This CDR3 has 11 residues. Germline-derived CDR1 and CDR2 are DFQATT and SNEGSKA (reference sequence). Trimming pared 3 bases from V and 10 bases from J, leaving 12 bases between. The DNA for the CDR3 is TGCAGTGCTAGGACCGGACCCAGAGCTTTCTTT. This sequence encodes CSARTGPRAFF.

This clonotype occurred many times. This chain links TRBV10-3 with TRBJ2-1; no firm D call. The CDR3 is made up of 12 amino acids. Trimming removed 3 bases at V and 9 bases at J, with 9 bases between. Germline V gene data show CDR1 as ENHRY and CDR2 as SYGVKD. The CDR3 loop reads CAISETGGEQFF. The CDR3 DNA is TGTGCCATCAGTGAAACCGGCGGTGAGCAGTTCTTC.

This clonotype was found many times. V usage is TRBV24-1 and J usage is TRBJ2-3; 7 positions match TRBD1. The CDR3 contains 16 residues. Germline V gene data show CDR1 as KGHDR and CDR2 as SFDVKD. With 4 bases clipped from V and 1 base from J, the junction kept 7 bases outside the gene matches. The CDR3 DNA follows: TGTGCCACCAGTGACAGCGACAGGGCAGGCACAGATACGCAGTATTTT. It is translated as CATSDSDRAGTDTQYF.

The V gene is TRBV6-2 or TRBV6-3, the J gene TRBJ2-2; no clear D. V shed 6 bases and J shed 5 bases, with 16 bases lying between them. Germline V gene lookup returns CDR1 MNHEY and CDR2 SVGEGT. CDR3 length: 15 residues. The CDR3 DNA sequence: TGTGCCAGCAGCGCCCGACACGGCTGGACCGGGGAGCTGTTTTTT. It encodes CASSARHGWTGELFF.

This clonotype was seen many times. The chain carries TRBV6-2 or TRBV6-3 and TRBJ2-3; the match to TRBD2 covers 8 bases. The CDR3 runs 14 residues. In germline, CDR1 is MNHEY, CDR2 SVGEGT. Trimming at V came to 0 bases and at J to 15 bases, leaving 11 bases not matched to a gene. CDR3: CASSYSISFGGAYF. The CDR3, as DNA: TGTGCCAGCAGTTACTCAATCAGTTTCGGGGGGGCCTATTTT.

This clonotype was seen many times. V is TRBV20-1 and J is TRBJ2-3; D may be TRBD2 (6 bases). Trimming removed 4 bases at V and 2 bases at J, with 22 bases between. From germline, CDR1 is DFQATT and CDR2 SNEGSKA (reference sequence). The CDR3 extends over 17 amino acids. This CDR3 reads CSATVHSGLTYTDTQYF. The CDR3 DNA sequence: TGCAGTGCTACGGTCCACAGCGGGTTGACTTACACAGATACGCAGTATTTT.

Many counts were recorded for this clonotype. The V gene is TRBV20-1, the J gene TRBJ2-1; 8 nucleotides agree with TRBD1. The ends lost 8 bases at V and 3 bases at J; junction bases unmatched: 9. Germline V gives CDR1 DFQATT, CDR2 SNEGSKA (reference sequence). The CDR3 runs 14 residues. Written as DNA, the CDR3 is TGCAGTTTGGGGCAGGGGGCGTACTACAATGAGCAGTTCTTC. This encodes CSLGQGAYYNEQFF.

This clonotype was counted a few times. In nucleotides, the CDR3 is TGCGCCAGCAGCCAAGGGGCCAGCCCTATCACAGATACGCAGTATTTT. This codes for CASSQGASPITDTQYF. The chain combines TRBV4-3 with TRBJ2-3; D gene ambiguous. Germline CDR1 LGHNA, CDR2 YSLEER. There are 16 residues in the CDR3. Trimming cost V 1 base and J 2 bases, with 13 bases left between them.

This clonotype has ten or more counts. V usage is TRBV5-5 and J usage is TRBJ1-2; 7 nucleotides align to TRBD1. Germline V gene lookup returns CDR1 SGHKS and CDR2 YYEKEE (reference sequence). CDR3 length: 13 amino acids. The ends lost 5 bases at V and 8 bases at J; junction bases unmatched: 9. CDR3 in amino acids: CASSYAGQEGYTF. Here the CDR3 DNA reads TGTGCCAGCAGTTACGCAGGACAGGAGGGCTACACCTTC.

This chain connects TRBV5-1 to TRBJ1-6; the match to TRBD1 covers 7 bases. Germline CDR1 is SGHRS and CDR2 is YFSETQ. The CDR3 extends over 16 amino acids. V lost 1 base, J lost 5 bases, and 6 bases stayed unmatched. The CDR3 coding sequence is TGCGCCAGCAGCTTGTGGGGGACAGAAGATAATTCACCCCTCCACTTT. Its translation: CASSLWGTEDNSPLHF.

This clonotype was detected ten times or more. This chain links TRBV11-3 with TRBJ1-2, with D possibly TRBD1 on 6 matching bases. This CDR3 spans 15 amino acids. Trimming cost V 3 bases and J 2 bases, with 13 bases left between them. CDR1 and CDR2 from the germline V gene are SGHNT and YENEEA. Written as DNA, the CDR3 is TGTGCCAGCAGCTTGGCACCGGGACACAACTATGGCTACACCTTC. Amino acids: CASSLAPGHNYGYTF.